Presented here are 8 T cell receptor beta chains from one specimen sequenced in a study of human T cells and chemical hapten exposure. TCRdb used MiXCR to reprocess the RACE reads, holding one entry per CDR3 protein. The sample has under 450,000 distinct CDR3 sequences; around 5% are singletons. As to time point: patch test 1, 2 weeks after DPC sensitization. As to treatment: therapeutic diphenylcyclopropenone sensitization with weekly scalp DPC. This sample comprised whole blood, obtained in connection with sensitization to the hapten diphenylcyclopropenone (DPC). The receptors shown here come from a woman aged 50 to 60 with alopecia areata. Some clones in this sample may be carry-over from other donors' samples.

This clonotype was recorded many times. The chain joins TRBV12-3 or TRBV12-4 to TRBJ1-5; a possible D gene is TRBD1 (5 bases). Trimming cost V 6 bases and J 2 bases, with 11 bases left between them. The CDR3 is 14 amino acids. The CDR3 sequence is CASSPTDGNQPQHF. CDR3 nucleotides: TGTGCCAGCAGCCCGACAGATGGCAATCAGCCCCAGCATTTT.

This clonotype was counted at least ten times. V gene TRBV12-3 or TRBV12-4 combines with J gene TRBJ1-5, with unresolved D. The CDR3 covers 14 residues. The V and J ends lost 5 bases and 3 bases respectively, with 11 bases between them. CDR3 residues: CASSPSGHNQPQHF. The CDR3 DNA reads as TGTGCCAGCAGTCCCAGCGGCCACAATCAGCCCCAGCATTTT.

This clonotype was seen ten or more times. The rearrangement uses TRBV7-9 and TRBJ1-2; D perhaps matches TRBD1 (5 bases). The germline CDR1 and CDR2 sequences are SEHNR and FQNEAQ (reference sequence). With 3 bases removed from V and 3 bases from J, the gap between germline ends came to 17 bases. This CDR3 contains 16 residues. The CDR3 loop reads CASSFDSAGTYYGYTF. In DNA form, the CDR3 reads TGTGCCAGCAGCTTCGACTCAGCCGGGACCTACTATGGCTACACCTTC.

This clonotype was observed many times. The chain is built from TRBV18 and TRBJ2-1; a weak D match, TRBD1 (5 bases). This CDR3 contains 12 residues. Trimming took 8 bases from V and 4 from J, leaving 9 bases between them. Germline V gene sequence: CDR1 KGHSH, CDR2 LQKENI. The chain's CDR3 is CASSPGYNEQFF. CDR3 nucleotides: TGTGCCAGCAGCCCAGGGTACAATGAGCAGTTCTTC. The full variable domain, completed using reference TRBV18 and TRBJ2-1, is NAGVMQNPRHLVRRRGQEARLRCSPMKGHSHVYWYRQLPEEGLKFMVYLQKENIIDESGMPKERFSAEFPKEGPSILRIQQVVRGDSAAYFCASSPGYNEQFFGPGTRLTVL.

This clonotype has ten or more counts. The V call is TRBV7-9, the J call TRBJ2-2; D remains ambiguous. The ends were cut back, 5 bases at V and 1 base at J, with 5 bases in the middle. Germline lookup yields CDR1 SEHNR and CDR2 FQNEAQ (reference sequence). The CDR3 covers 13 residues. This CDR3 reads CASSTENTGELFF. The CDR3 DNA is TGTGCCAGCAGCACAGAGAACACCGGGGAGCTGTTTTTT.

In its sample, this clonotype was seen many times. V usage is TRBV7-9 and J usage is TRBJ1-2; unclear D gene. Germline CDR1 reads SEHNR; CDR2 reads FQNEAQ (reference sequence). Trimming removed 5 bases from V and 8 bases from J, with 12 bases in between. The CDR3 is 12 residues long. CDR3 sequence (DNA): TGTGCCAGCAGCCCCGGAGGGAGGGGCTACACCTTC. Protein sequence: CASSPGGRGYTF.

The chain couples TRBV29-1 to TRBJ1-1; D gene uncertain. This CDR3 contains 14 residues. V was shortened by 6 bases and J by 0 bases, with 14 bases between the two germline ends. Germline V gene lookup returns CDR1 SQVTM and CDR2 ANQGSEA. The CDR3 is CSVSWTGMNTEAFF. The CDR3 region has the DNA TGCAGCGTAAGCTGGACGGGCATGAACACTGAAGCTTTCTTT.

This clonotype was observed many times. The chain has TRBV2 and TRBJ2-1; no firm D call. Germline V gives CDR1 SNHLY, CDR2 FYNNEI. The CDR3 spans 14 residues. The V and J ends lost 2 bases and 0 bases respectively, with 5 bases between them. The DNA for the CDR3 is TGTGCCAGCAGTGAAACCCGCTCCTACAATGAGCAGTTCTTC. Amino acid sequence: CASSETRSYNEQFF.